This T cell receptor (beta chain) was profiled in a study of STAT5B mutations in CD4+ large granular lymphocyte leukemia. Trimming removed 4 bases at V and 2 bases at J, with 9 bases between. Germline-derived CDR1 and CDR2 are SNHLY and FYNNEI. The CDR3 is 14 residues long. Using immunoSEQ multiplex PCR, the repertoire was profiled, and TCRdb retains in-frame clones only, with some absent. The sample includes more than 30,000 clones, approximately 88% seen only once; the top ten take 0.97%. This TCR was recovered from a human donor in good health. This sequence joins TRBV2 and TRBJ1-3; D is undetermined. The sample taken for sequencing was CD4+ T cells from blood buffy coats. As DNA, the CDR3 is TGTGCCAGCAGTGTATTCAGGACTGGAAACACCATATATTTT. Translation gives CASSVFRTGNTIYF.